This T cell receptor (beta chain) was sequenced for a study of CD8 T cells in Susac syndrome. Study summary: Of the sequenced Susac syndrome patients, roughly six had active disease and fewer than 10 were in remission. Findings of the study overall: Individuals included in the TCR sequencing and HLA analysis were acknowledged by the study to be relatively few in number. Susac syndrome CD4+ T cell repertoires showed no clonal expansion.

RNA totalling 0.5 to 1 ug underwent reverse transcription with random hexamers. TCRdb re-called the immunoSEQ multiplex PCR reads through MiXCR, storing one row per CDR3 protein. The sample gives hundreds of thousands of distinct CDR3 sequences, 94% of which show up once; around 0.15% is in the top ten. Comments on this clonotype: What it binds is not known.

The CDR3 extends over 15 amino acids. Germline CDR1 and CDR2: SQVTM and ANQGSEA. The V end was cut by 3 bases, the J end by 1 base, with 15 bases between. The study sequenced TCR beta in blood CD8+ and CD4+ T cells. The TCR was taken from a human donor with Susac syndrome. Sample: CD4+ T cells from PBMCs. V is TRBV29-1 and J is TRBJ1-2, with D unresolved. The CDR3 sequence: CSVDPQFTRNYGYTF. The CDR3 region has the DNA TGCAGCGTTGATCCCCAGTTCACGCGTAACTATGGCTACACCTTC.